One and the same sample provided the 8 T cell receptor beta chains below, sequenced in a study of cytomegalovirus exposure and HLA in healthy donors. Vbeta (60) and Jbeta (13) primers were used in the PCR. TCRdb's copy holds only in-frame clones and misses some; the assay was immunoSEQ multiplex PCR. The sample has approximately 170,000 clones, roughly 76% seen once. Sequencing input: PBMCs. The receptors derive from a human donor in good health.

The chain carries TRBV9 and TRBJ1-6; 7 bases fit TRBD1. The CDR3 covers 15 residues. V dropped 0 bases and J dropped 7; count of bases not matched to a gene: 4. The germline V gene has CDR1 SGDLS and CDR2 YYNGEE. CDR3 region: CASSVAGTENSPLHF. In DNA, the CDR3 is TGTGCCAGCAGCGTAGCCGGGACAGAGAATTCACCCCTCCACTTT.

The genes are TRBV27 and TRBJ2-7, with D unresolved. The ends were cut back, 7 bases at V and 3 bases at J, with 13 bases in the middle. In germline, CDR1 is MNHEY, CDR2 SMNVEV (reference sequence). This CDR3 comprises 13 residues. CDR3 nucleotides: TGTGCCAGCACCCCTTTACGCTACTACGAGCAGTACTTC. As protein: CASTPLRYYEQYF.

V usage is TRBV4-3 and J usage is TRBJ1-2, with 8 bases that match TRBD1. Germline values: CDR1 LGHNA, CDR2 YSLEER. V trimming: 3 bases; J trimming: 5 bases; junction bases outside the gene matches: 11. CDR3 size: 16 residues. CDR3 residues: CASSQSPQGGDYGYTF. As DNA, the CDR3 is TGCGCCAGCAGCCAGAGTCCACAGGGGGGAGATTATGGCTACACCTTC.

The rearrangement links TRBV5-6 to TRBJ1-2; maybe TRBD1 (6 bases). Per the germline V gene, CDR1 is SGHDT and CDR2 is YYEEEE. The CDR3 runs 15 residues. Between the trimmed V and J ends, which lost 2 bases and 8 bases, there was a span of 19 bases. The DNA of the CDR3 is TGTGCCAGCAGCTTATACAGGGCGGGCTCCTACGGCTACACCTTC. Its translation is CASSLYRAGSYGYTF.

The chain combines TRBV7-3 with TRBJ1-2; the D gene is possibly TRBD1 (5 bases). There are 14 residues in the CDR3. Trimming stripped 5 bases from V and 4 bases from J, with 14 bases between. The germline V gene has CDR1 SGHTA and CDR2 FQGTGA. CDR3 coding DNA: TGTGCCAGCAGCCCGCTGGGGGGTCCCTATGGCTACACCTTC. Encoded protein: CASSPLGGPYGYTF.

V usage is TRBV7-9 and J usage is TRBJ1-2, with 9 bases fitting TRBD1. The length of the CDR3 is 14 residues. Per the germline V gene, CDR1 is SEHNR and CDR2 is FQNEAQ (reference sequence). With 4 bases clipped from V and 4 bases from J, the junction kept 4 bases outside the gene matches. The CDR3 sequence: CASSSKDRGYGYTF. CDR3 sequence (DNA): TGTGCCAGCAGCTCCAAGGACAGGGGCTATGGCTACACCTTC. The variable domain in full, with the rest retrieved from reference TRBV7-9 and TRBJ1-2, is DTGVSQNPRHKITKRGQNVTFRCDPISEHNRLYWYRQTLGQGPEFLTYFQNEAQLEKSRLLSDRFSAERPKGSFSTLEIQRTEQGDSAMYLCASSSKDRGYGYTFGSGTRLTVV.

This clone was detected only a few times. The genes are TRBV5-1 and TRBJ2-1; 15 bases fit TRBD2. The length of the CDR3 is 17 residues. The germline gives CDR1 SGHRS, CDR2 YFSETQ. Trimming removed 4 bases from V and 5 bases from J; junction bases left unmatched: 7. Here the CDR3 DNA reads TGCGCCAGCAGCCCCGGGACTAGCGGGGGGAGAAACAATGAGCAGTTCTTC. Residues: CASSPGTSGGRNNEQFF.

This clone has a handful of counts. The rearrangement joins TRBV25-1 to TRBJ1-4, with 7 bases identical to TRBD1. Trimming took 6 bases from V and 4 from J; bases not matched to a gene: 5. The CDR3 length is 14 residues. CDR1 MGHDK and CDR2 SYGVNS come from the germline V gene. CDR3 loop: CASRSDRHNEKLFF. CDR3 DNA sequence: TGTGCCAGCAGATCGGACAGGCATAATGAAAAACTGTTTTTT.